Presented here are 5 T cell receptor beta chains from one specimen sequenced in a study of OX40 agonist ivuxolimab in advanced cancers. The data were produced by immunoSEQ multiplex PCR, yet TCRdb's version contains in-frame clones alone and is incomplete. The sample lists more than 45,000 clones, 65% to 85% occurring once. The sequences come from CD4+ or CD8+ T cells sorted from blood, collected in a trial of the OX40 agonist ivuxolimab. The receptors derive from an adult with an advanced solid tumor such as melanoma, head and neck, liver or kidney cancer.

The chain employs TRBV10-3 and TRBJ2-3; TRBD2 matches at 11 bases. This CDR3 has 14 amino acids. With 5 bases clipped from V and 6 bases from J, the junction kept 4 bases outside the gene matches. CDR1 is ENHRY and CDR2 is SYGVKD in the germline V gene. CDR3 bases: TGTGCCATCAGTCTTAGCGGGGGGGCCGATACGCAGTATTTT. As protein: CAISLSGGADTQYF.

The chain couples TRBV6-1 to TRBJ2-2; D unclear. The CDR3 totals 15 residues. The germline V and J ends were trimmed by 2 bases and 7 bases, with 14 bases remaining between them. Germline loops: CDR1 MNHNS, CDR2 SASEGT. The CDR3 loop is CASSETFRVGGELFF. DNA for the CDR3: TGTGCCAGCAGTGAAACCTTTCGCGTAGGCGGGGAGCTGTTTTTT.

The chain is built from TRBV5-1 and TRBJ2-1; TRBD2 matches 7 bases. Trimming cost V 3 bases and J 0 bases; bases outside gene matches: 12. Germline V gene lookup returns CDR1 SGHRS and CDR2 YFSETQ. The CDR3 spans 18 residues. The CDR3 region is CASSYEALAESSYNEQFF. CDR3 nucleotides: TGCGCCAGCAGCTACGAAGCTCTAGCGGAGAGCTCCTACAATGAGCAGTTCTTC.

In DNA, the CDR3 is TGTGCCAGCACGAGCCGGACAGGGGGTGGTACTGAAGCTTTCTTT. This gives the protein CASTSRTGGGTEAFF. The J gene is TRBJ1-1, the V gene TRBV6-5; TRBD1 matches at 10 bases. The CDR3 totals 15 residues. Germline-derived CDR1 and CDR2 are MNHEY and SVGAGI. The V and J ends lost 7 bases and 5 bases, in that order; junction bases with no gene match: 10.

The chain employs TRBV7-2 and TRBJ1-6; D gene uncertain. This CDR3 spans 15 amino acids. Between the trimmed V and J ends, which lost 3 bases and 7 bases, there was a span of 13 bases. Germline loops: CDR1 SGHTA, CDR2 FQGNSA. The CDR3 bases are TGTGCCAGCAGCTTGGGTAGGAGCGAGAATTCACCCCTCCACTTT. It translates to CASSLGRSENSPLHF.